This T cell receptor beta chain was sequenced for a study of CD8 T cells in ankylosing spondylitis. Whole-study findings and limits: As reported, disease-linked clones showed significant enrichment in matched ankylosing spondylitis synovial fluid. Within ankylosing spondylitis blood, a TCR beta motif made up of eight or nine highly homologous variants appeared to be characteristic.

The CDR3 has 14 amino acids. V was trimmed by 7 bases and J by 1 base, leaving 13 bases between them. The germline CDR1 and CDR2 sequences are SNHLY and FYNNEI. Library preparation for TCR beta used quantitative 5'-RACE with molecular barcodes. One entry per CDR3 protein results from TCRdb running MiXCR on the 5' RACE reads. The data show approximately 100,000 distinct CDR3 sequences, with about 7.7% seen just once and roughly 9.9% held by the top ten. This clonotype was observed many times. Its cognate antigen is unknown. The gene calls are TRBV2 and TRBJ1-1; the D is unclear. Sample: blood, either unsorted or a sorted T cell fraction (not recorded which). The clonotype originates from a male donor with ankylosing spondylitis or in good health (not recorded which). CDR3 DNA sequence: TGTGCCAGCAATTCCGTTACTCAGAACACTGAAGCTTTCTTT. Its protein product is CASNSVTQNTEAFF.